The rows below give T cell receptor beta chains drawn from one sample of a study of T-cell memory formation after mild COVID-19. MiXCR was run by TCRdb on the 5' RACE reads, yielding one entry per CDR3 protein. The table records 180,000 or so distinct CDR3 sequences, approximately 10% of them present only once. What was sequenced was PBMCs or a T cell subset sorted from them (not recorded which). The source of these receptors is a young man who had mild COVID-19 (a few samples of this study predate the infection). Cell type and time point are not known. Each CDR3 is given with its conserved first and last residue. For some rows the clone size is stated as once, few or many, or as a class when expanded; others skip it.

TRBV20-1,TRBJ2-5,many,CSARGTGIETQYF
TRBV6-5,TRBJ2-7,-,CASRQDRSSYEQYF
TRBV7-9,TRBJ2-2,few,CASSLDIGKLFF
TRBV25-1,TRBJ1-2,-,CASSEYNPGQGSGYTF
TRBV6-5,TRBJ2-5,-,CASSSEAGVETQYF
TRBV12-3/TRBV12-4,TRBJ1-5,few,CASSSTPGQGHQPQHF
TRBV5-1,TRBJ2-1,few,CASSRDSDGLVF
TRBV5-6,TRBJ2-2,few,CASSFFRRNTGELFF
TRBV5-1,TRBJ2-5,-,CASSLQPPSEETQYF
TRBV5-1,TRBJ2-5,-,CASSPLAGGYETQYF
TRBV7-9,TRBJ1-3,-,CASSFLGISGNTIYF
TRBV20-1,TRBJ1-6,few,CSAREGGRDSPLHF
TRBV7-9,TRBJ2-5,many,CASSLYGLAQETQYF
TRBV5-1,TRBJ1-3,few,CASSDPQGGNTIYF
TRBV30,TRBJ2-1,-,CAWMRGGLSYNEQFF
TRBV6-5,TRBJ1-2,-,CASRTGAGYGYTF
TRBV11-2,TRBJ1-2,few,CASSPTGLYGYTF
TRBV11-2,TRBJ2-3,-,CASSLTSGPKTDTQYF
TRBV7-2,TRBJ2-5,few,CASSLEGGGRTETQYF
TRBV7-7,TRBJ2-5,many,CASSQGQGSETQYF
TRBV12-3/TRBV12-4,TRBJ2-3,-,CASRGTSGSDTQYF
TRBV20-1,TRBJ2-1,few,CSAASGVHNEQFF
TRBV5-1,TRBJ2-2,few,CASSLSASGGASTGELFF
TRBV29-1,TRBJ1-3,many,CSVERGVSGNTIYF
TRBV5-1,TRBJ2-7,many,CASSLNRGHEQYF
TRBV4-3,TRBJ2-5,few,CASSQDYRGRETQYF
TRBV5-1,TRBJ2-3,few,CASSRIYGTDTQYF
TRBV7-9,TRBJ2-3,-,CASVSGTGSDTQYF
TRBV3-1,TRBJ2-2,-,CASSWRGPGTGELFF
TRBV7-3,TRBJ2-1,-,CASSFWGVAGNEQFF
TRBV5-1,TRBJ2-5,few,CASSLVGSPPSETQYF
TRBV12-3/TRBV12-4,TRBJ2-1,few,CASSLQGAYDEQFF
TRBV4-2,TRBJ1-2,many,CASSQDRQGFGYTF
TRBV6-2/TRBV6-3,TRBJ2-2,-,CASSYWGGITGELFF
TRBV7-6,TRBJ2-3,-,CASSLSGLATDTQYF